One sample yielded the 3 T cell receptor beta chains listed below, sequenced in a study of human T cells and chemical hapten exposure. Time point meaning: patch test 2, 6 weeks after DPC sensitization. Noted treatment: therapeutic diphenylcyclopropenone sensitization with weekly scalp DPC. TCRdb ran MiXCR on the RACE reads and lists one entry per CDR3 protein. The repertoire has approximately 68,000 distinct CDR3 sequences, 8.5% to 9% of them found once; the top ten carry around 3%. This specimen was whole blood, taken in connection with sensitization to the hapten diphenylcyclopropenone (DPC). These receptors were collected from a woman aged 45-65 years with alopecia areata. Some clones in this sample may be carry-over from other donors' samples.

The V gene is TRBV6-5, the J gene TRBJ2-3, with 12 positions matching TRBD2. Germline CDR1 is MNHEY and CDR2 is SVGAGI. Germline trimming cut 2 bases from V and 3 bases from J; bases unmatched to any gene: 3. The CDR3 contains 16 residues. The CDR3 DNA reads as TGTGCCAGCAGTTACACCGGACTAGCGGGAACAGATACGCAGTATTTT. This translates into CASSYTGLAGTDTQYF.

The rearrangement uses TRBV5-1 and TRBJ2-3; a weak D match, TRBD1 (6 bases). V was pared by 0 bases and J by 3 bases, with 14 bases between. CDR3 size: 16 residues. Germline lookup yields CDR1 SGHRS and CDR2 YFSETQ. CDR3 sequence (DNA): TGCGCCAGCAGCTTGGCCTCTGGGGGCAAAACAGATACGCAGTATTTT. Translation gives CASSLASGGKTDTQYF.

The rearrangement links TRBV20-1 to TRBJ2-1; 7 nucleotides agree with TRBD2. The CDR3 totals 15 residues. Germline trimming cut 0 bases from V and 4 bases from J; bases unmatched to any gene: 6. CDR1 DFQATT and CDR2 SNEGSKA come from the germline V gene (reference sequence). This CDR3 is CSARDGRVTYNEQFF. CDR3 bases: TGCAGTGCTAGAGATGGGAGGGTAACTTACAATGAGCAGTTCTTC.